This T cell receptor beta chain was obtained from a study of early T cells in non-severe SARS-CoV-2 infection. Study at large: RNA in bulk from unsorted whole blood was sequenced, and chains were unpaired.

CDR1 SGDLS and CDR2 YYNGEE come from the germline V gene. V shed 0 bases and J shed 3 bases, with 19 bases lying between them. The CDR3 loop spans 18 amino acids. Individual cDNA molecules received unique molecular identifiers during library preparation. Using its own MiXCR run on the 5' RACE reads, TCRdb lists one record per CDR3 protein. The data hold more than 65,000 distinct CDR3 sequences, with roughly an eighth observed a single time. The clonotype was recovered from an adult who was a healthcare worker with PCR-confirmed SARS-CoV-2 infection or an uninfected control (not recorded which). This chain joins TRBV9 and TRBJ2-1; D may be TRBD1 (5 bases). Sequencing used whole blood. In DNA, the CDR3 is TGTGCCAGCAGCGTAGAGGGCAGGGCTGCAAATTACTACAATGAGCAGTTCTTC. Amino acid sequence: CASSVEGRAANYYNEQFF.